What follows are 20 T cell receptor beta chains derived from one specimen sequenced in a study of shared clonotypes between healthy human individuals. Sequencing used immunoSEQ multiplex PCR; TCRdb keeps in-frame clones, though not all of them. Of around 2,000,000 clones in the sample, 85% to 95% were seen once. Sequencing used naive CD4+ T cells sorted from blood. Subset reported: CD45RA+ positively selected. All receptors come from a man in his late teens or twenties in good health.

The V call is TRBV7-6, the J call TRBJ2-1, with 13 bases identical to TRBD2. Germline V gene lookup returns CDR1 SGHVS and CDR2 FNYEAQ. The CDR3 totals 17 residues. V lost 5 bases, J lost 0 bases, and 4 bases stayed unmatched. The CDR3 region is CASSPRTSGSSYNEQFF. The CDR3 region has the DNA TGTGCCAGCAGCCCCAGGACTAGCGGGAGCTCCTACAATGAGCAGTTCTTC.

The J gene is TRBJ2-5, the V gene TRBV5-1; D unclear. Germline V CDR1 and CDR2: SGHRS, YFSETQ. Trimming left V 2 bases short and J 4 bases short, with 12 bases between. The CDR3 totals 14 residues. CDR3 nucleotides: TGCGCCAGCAGCTTTGGGGTCTCATCAGAGACCCAGTACTTC. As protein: CASSFGVSSETQYF. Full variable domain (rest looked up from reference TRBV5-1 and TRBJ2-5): KAGVTQTPRYLIKTRGQQVTLSCSPISGHRSVSWYQQTPGQGLQFLFEYFSETQRNKGNFPGRFSGRQFSNSRSEMNVSTLELGDSALYLCASSFGVSSETQYFGPGTRLLVL.

CDR3 residues: CASSLEGGPHGDEQYF. The CDR3 region has the DNA TGCGCCAGCAGCCTAGAAGGGGGCCCTCATGGGGACGAGCAGTACTTC. This sequence joins TRBV5-1 and TRBJ2-7; 7 nucleotides line up with TRBD1. V gave up 4 bases and J gave up 5 bases; unmatched junction bases: 15. The germline CDR1 and CDR2 sequences are SGHRS and YFSETQ. The CDR3 covers 16 residues. Variable domain in full (rest from reference TRBV5-1 and TRBJ2-7): KAGVTQTPRYLIKTRGQQVTLSCSPISGHRSVSWYQQTPGQGLQFLFEYFSETQRNKGNFPGRFSGRQFSNSRSEMNVSTLELGDSALYLCASSLEGGPHGDEQYFGPGTRLTVT.

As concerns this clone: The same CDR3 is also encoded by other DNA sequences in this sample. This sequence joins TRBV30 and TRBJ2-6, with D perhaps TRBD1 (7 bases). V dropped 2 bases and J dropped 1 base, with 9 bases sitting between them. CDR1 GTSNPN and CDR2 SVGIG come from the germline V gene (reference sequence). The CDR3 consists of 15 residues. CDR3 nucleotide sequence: TGTGCCTGGAGTCCAGGGGGGTCTGGGGCCAACGTCCTGACTTTC. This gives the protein CAWSPGGSGANVLTF.

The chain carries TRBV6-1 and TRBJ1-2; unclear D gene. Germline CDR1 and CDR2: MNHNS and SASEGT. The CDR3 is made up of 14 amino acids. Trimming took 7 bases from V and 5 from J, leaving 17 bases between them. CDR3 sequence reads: CASNTLSAVYGYTF. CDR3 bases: TGTGCCAGCAATACCCTGAGCGCGGTGTATGGCTACACCTTC.

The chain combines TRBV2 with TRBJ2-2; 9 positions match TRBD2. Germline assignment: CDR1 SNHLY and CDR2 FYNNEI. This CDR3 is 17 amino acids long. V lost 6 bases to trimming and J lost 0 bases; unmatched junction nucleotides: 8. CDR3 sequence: CASRRYLAGANTGELFF. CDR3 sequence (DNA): TGTGCCAGCAGGAGATATTTAGCGGGAGCGAACACCGGGGAGCTGTTTTTT.

CDR3 protein: CASSLVSGGNNEQFF. The CDR3 DNA follows: TGTGCCAGCAGCTTAGTCTCAGGGGGAAACAATGAGCAGTTCTTC. The chain employs TRBV7-2 and TRBJ2-1; 7 nucleotides match TRBD1. V was pared by 1 base and J by 5 bases, with 5 bases of the junction left unmatched. The germline V gene has CDR1 SGHTA and CDR2 FQGNSA. The CDR3 length is 15 residues.

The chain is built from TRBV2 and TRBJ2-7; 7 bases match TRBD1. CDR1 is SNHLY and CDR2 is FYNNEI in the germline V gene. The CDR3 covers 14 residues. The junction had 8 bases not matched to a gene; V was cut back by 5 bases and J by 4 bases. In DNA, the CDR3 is TGTGCCAGCAGTCTAAGGGGGCCCCTGTACGAGCAGTACTTC. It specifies CASSLRGPLYEQYF.

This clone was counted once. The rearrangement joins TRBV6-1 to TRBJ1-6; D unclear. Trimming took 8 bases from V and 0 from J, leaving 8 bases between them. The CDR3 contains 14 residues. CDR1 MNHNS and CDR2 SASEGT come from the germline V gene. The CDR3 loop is CASWVSSYNSPLHF. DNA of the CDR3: TGTGCCAGCTGGGTTAGCTCCTATAATTCACCCCTCCACTTT.

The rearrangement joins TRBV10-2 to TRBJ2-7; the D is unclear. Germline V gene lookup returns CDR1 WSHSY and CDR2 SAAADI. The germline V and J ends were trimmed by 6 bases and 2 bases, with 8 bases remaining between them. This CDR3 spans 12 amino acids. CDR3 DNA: TGCGCCAGCAGCCGAGTCGCCTACGAGCAGTACTTC. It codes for CASSRVAYEQYF.

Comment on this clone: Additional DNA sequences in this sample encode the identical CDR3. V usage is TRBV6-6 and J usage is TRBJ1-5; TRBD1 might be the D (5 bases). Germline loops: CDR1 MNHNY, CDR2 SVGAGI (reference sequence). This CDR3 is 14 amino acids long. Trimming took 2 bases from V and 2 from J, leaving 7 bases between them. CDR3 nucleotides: TGTGCCAGCAGTTACATGGGGGGCAATCAGCCCCAGCATTTT. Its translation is CASSYMGGNQPQHF.

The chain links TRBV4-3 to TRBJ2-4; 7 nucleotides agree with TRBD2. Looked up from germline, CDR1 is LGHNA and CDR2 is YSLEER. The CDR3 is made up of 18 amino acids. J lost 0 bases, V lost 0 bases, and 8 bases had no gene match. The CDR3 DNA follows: TGCGCCAGCAGCCAAGAGGCTAGCGGACAAAAAGCCAAAAACATTCAGTACTTC. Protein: CASSQEASGQKAKNIQYF.

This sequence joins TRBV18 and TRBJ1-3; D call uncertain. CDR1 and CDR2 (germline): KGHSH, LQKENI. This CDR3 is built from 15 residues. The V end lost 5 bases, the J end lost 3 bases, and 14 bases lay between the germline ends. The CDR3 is CASSGTWGNGNTIYF. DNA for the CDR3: TGTGCCAGCTCAGGAACCTGGGGTAATGGAAACACCATATATTTT.

Here the CDR3 reads CASSQEGRETQYF. In DNA form, the CDR3 reads TGCGCCAGCAGCCAGGAGGGCAGAGAGACCCAGTACTTC. The genes are TRBV5-1 and TRBJ2-5; D is perhaps TRBD2 (6 bases). The CDR3 spans 13 residues. V was clipped by 4 bases and J by 4 bases, with 11 bases between them. The germline gives CDR1 SGHRS, CDR2 YFSETQ.

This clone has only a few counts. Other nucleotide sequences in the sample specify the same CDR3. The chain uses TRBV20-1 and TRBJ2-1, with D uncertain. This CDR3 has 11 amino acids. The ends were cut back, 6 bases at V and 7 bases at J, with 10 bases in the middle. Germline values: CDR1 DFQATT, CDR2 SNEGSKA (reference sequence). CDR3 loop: CSALLGNEQFF. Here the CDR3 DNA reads TGCAGTGCCCTCCTAGGGAATGAGCAGTTCTTC.

CDR3 in DNA: TGTGCCTGGAGTGTACTACCAGGGATCAATTCACCCCTCCACTTT. It codes for CAWSVLPGINSPLHF. The genes are TRBV30 and TRBJ1-6, with D tentatively TRBD1 (5 bases). This CDR3 has 15 amino acids. V was clipped by 0 bases and J by 7 bases, with 13 bases between them. CDR1 is GTSNPN and CDR2 is SVGIG in the germline V gene (reference sequence).

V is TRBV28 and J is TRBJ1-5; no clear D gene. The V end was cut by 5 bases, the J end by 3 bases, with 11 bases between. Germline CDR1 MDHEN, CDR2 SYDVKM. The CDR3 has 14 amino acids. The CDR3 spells CASSTRALNQPQHF. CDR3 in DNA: TGTGCCAGCAGTACTCGGGCTCTCAATCAGCCCCAGCATTTT.

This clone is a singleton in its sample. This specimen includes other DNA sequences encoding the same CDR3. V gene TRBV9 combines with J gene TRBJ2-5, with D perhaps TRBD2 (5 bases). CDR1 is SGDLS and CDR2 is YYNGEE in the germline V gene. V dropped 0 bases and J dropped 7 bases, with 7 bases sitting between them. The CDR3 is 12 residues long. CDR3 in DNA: TGTGCCAGCAGCGTAGATGGAGGGACCCAGTACTTC. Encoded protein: CASSVDGGTQYF.

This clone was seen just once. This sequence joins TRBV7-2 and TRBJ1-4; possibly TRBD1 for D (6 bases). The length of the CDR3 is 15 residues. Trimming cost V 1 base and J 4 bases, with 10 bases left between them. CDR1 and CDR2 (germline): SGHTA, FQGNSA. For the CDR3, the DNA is TGTGCCAGCAGCTTAGGACAGGTGTATAATGAAAAACTGTTTTTT. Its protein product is CASSLGQVYNEKLFF.

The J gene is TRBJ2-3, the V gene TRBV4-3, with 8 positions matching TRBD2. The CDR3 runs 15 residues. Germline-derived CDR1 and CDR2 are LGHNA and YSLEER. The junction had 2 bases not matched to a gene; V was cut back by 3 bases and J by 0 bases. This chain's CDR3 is CASSQTGGSTDTQYF. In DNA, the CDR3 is TGCGCCAGCAGCCAGACGGGGGGGAGCACAGATACGCAGTATTTT.